This T cell receptor beta chain was recorded in a study of cytomegalovirus exposure and HLA in healthy donors. Study-level points and caveats: Whilst most TCR sequences proved rare, a subset of public TCRs occurred across many donors.

In the case of this clone: Its antigen is not known.

The PCR was carried out with 60 Vbeta primers and 13 Jbeta primers. The method was immunoSEQ multiplex PCR; TCRdb's version includes in-frame clones alone and lacks a portion of them. Of fewer than 250,000 clones listed, about three quarters were seen once; the top ten hold approximately 1.8%. The sequenced sample consisted of PBMCs. The TCR comes from a male donor in good health and CMV-seronegative.

CDR3 residues: CASSWGGGLNTGELFF. The CDR3 coding sequence is TGTGCCAGCTCGTGGGGAGGGGGACTGAACACCGGGGAGCTGTTTTTT. The chain carries TRBV27 and TRBJ2-2; D possibly corresponds to TRBD2 (7 bases). V was trimmed by 8 bases and J by 1 base, leaving 17 bases between them. Germline V gene sequence: CDR1 MNHEY, CDR2 SMNVEV (reference sequence). The CDR3 is 16 residues long.